The T cell receptor (beta chain) under discussion was sequenced for a study of blood T cell repertoires in COVID-19. The overall study: COVID-19 samples, acute and convalescent, were from the United States, Italy and Spain.

CDR1 SNHLY and CDR2 FYNNEI come from the germline V gene. The CDR3 contains 15 residues. V lost 1 base, J lost 4 bases, and 8 bases lay in between. Under the authors' procedure: Quantification of nucleated cells was approximated via reference gene primer amplification. Produced via immunoSEQ multiplex PCR; TCRdb's table is partial and in-frame only. Clonal size and the V and J genes are those of that table, whereas D and trimming came from the DNA. The sample includes about 440,000 clones, around 90% of them seen just once. The study drew participants aged about 18 to 89 years from roughly 25 US areas. Participants' own reports of clinical history determined their cohort assignment.

The origin of this receptor is a woman younger than 30 with acute COVID-19. The chain employs TRBV2 and TRBJ2-6, with D possibly TRBD2 on 5 matching bases. The specimen was PBMCs or T cells enriched from blood (not recorded which). CDR3 residues: CASSEGRPGANVLTF. The CDR3, as DNA: TGTGCCAGCAGTGAAGGGAGGCCGGGGGCCAACGTCCTGACTTTC.